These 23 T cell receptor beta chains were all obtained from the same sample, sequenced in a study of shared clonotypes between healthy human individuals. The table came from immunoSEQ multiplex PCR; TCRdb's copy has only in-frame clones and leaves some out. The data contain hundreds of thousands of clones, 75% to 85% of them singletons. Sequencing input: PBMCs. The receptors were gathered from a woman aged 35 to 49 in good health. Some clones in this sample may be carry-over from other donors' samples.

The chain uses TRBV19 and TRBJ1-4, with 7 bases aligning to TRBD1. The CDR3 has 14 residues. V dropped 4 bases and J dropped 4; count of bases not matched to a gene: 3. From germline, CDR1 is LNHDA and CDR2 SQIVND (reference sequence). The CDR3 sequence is CASSRGQLNEKLFF. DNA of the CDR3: TGTGCCAGTAGTAGGGGACAGCTTAATGAAAAACTGTTTTTT.

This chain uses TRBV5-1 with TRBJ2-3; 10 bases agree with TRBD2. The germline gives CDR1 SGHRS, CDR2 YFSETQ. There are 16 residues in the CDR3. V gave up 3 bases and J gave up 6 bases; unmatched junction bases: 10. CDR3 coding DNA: TGCGCCAGCAGCTCAGGACTAGCGGTTCTCGCTGATACGCAGTATTTT. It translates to CASSSGLAVLADTQYF.

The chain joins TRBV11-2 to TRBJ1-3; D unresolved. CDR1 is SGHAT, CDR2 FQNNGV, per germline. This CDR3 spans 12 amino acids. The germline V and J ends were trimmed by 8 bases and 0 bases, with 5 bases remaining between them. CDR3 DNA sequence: TGTGCCAGCCGGAGCTCTGGAAACACCATATATTTT. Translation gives CASRSSGNTIYF.

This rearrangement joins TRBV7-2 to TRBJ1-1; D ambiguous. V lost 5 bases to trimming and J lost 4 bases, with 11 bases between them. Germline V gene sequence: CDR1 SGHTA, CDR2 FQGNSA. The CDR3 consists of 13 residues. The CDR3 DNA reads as TGTGCCAGCAGCCCACACCGGGGCACTGAAGCTTTCTTT. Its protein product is CASSPHRGTEAFF.

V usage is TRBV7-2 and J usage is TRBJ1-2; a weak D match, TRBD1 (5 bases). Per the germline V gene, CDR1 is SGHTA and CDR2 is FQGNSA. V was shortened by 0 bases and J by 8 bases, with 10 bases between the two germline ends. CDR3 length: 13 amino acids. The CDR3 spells CASSLARQRGYTF. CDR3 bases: TGTGCCAGCAGCTTAGCCCGACAGCGAGGCTACACCTTC.

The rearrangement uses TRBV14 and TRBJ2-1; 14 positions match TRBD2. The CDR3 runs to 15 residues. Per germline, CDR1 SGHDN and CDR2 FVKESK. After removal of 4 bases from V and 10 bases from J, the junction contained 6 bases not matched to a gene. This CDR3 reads CASSPGTSGRREQFF. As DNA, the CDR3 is TGTGCCAGCAGCCCCGGGACTAGCGGGAGACGGGAGCAGTTCTTC.

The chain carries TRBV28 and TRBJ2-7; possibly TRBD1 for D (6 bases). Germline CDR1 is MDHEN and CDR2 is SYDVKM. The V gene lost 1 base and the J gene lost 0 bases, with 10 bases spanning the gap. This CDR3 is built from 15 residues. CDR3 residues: CASSLFSDSSYEQYF. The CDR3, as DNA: TGTGCCAGCAGTTTATTTTCGGACAGCTCCTACGAGCAGTACTTC.

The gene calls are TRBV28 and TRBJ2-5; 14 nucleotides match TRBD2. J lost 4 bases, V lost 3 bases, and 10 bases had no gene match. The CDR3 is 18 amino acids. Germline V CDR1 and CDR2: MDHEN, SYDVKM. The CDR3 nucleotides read TGTGCCAGCAGTTTTATCTTGGGACTAGCGGGAGTAGGAGAGACCCAGTACTTC. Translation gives CASSFILGLAGVGETQYF.

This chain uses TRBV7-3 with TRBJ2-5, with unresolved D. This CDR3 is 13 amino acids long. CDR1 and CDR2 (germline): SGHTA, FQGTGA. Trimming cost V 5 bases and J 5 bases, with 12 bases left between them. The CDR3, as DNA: TGTGCCAGCAGCCGCGCCGATCGGGAGACCCAGTACTTC. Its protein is CASSRADRETQYF. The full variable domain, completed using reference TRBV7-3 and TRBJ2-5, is GAGVSQTPSNKVTEKGKYVELRCDPISGHTALYWYRQSLGQGPEFLIYFQGTGAADDSGLPNDRFFAVRPEGSVSTLKIQRTERGDSAVYLCASSRADRETQYFGPGTRLLVL.

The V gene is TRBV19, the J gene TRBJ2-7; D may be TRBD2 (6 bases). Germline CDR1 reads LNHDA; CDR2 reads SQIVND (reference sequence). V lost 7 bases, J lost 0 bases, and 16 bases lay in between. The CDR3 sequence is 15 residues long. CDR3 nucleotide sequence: TGTGCCAGTACGAATAGCCGGGGGAACTCCTACGAGCAGTACTTC. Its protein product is CASTNSRGNSYEQYF. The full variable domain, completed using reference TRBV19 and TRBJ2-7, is DGGITQSPKYLFRKEGQNVTLSCEQNLNHDAMYWYRQDPGQGLRLIYYSQIVNDFQKGDIAEGYSVSREKKESFPLTVTSAQKNPTAFYLCASTNSRGNSYEQYFGPGTRLTVT.

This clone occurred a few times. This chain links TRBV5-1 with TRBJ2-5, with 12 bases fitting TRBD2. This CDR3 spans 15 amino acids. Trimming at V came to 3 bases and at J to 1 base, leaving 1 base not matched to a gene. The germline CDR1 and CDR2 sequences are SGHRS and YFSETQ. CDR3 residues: CASSSSGRAQETQYF. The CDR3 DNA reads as TGCGCCAGCAGCTCTAGCGGGAGGGCCCAAGAGACCCAGTACTTC.

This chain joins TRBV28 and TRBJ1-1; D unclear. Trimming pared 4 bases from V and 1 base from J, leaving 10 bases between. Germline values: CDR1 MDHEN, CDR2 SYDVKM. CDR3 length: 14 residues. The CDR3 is CASSSPGENTEAFF. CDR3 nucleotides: TGTGCCAGCAGTTCCCCCGGGGAGAACACTGAAGCTTTCTTT.

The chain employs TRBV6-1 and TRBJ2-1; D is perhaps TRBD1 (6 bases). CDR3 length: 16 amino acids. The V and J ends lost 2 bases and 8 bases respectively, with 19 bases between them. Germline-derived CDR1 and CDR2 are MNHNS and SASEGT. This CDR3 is CASSEIGGSVLHEQFF. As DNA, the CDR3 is TGTGCCAGCAGTGAAATTGGGGGCTCGGTCCTCCATGAGCAGTTCTTC.

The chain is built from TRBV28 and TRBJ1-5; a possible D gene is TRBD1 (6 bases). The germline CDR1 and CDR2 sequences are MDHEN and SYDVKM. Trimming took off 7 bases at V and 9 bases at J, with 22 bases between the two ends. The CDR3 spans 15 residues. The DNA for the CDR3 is TGTGCCAGCACCCTCGGCGGAGAGGGGGGTGGGCCCCAGCATTTT. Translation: CASTLGGEGGGPQHF.

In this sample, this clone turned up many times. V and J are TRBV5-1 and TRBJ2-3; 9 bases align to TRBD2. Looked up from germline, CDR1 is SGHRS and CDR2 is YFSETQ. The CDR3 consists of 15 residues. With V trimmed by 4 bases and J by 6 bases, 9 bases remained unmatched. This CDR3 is CASSTGTSPGDTQYF. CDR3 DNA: TGCGCCAGCAGCACCGGGACTAGCCCGGGGGATACGCAGTATTTT.

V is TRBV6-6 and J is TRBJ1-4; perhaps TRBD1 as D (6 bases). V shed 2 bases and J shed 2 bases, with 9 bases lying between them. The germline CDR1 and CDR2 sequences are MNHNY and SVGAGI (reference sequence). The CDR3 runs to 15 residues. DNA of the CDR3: TGTGCCAGCAGTTACGAAGGGGGGACTAATGAAAAACTGTTTTTT. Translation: CASSYEGGTNEKLFF.

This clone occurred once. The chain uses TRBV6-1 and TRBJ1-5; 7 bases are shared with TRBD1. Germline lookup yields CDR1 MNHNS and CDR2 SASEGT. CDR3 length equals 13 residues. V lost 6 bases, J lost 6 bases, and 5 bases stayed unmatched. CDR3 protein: CASSPGQSQPQHF. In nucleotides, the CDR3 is TGTGCCAGCAGCCCGGGACAGAGTCAGCCCCAGCATTTT.

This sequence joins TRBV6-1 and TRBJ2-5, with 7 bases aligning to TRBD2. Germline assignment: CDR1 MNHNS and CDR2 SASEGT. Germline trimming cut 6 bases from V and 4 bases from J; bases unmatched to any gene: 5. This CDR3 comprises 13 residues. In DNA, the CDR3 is TGTGCCAGCAGAGTCCCGGGAGGAGAGACCCAGTACTTC. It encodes CASRVPGGETQYF.

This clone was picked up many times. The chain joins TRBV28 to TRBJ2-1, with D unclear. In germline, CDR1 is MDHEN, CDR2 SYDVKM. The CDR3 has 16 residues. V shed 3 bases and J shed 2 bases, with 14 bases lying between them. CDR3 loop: CASSFLLANTYNEQFF. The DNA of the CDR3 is TGTGCCAGCAGTTTCCTCCTGGCTAACACCTACAATGAGCAGTTCTTC.

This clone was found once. DNA of the CDR3: TGTGCCAGCAGCCGAGACATCTTCCAAGAGACCCAGTACTTC. This gives the protein CASSRDIFQETQYF. V usage is TRBV7-6 and J usage is TRBJ2-5, with D hard to call. The germline V gene encodes CDR1 SGHVS and CDR2 FNYEAQ. Trimming pared 5 bases from V and 1 base from J, leaving 11 bases between. The CDR3 sequence is 14 residues long.

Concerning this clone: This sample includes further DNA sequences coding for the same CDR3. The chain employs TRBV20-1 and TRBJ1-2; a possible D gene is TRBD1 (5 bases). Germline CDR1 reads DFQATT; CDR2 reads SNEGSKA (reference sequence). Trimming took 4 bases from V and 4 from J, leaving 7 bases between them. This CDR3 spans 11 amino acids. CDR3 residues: CSATTGYGYTF. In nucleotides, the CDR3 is TGCAGTGCTACTACAGGCTATGGCTACACCTTC.

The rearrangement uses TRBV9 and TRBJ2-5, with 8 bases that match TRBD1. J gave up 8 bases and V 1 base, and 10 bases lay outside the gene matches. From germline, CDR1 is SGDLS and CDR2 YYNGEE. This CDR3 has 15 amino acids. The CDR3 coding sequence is TGTGCCAGCAGCGTAAGGGACAGGACAATAGAAACCCAGTACTTC. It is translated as CASSVRDRTIETQYF.

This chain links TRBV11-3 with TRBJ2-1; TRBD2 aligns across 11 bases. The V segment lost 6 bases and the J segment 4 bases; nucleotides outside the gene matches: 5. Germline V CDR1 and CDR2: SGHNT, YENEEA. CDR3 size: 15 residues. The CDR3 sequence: CASSISGRAYNEQFF. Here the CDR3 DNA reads TGTGCCAGCAGTATTAGCGGGAGGGCGTACAATGAGCAGTTCTTC.